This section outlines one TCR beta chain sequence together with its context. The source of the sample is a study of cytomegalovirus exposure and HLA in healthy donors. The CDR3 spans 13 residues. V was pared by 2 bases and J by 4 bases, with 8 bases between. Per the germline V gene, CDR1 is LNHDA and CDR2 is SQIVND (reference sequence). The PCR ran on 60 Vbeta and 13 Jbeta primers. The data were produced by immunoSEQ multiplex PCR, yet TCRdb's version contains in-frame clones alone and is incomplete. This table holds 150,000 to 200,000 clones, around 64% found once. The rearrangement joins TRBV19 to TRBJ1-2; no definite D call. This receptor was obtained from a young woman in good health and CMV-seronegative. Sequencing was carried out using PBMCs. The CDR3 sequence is CASSISGVYGYTF. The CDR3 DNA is TGTGCCAGTAGTATATCGGGAGTCTATGGCTACACCTTC.